This entry is about one T cell receptor beta chain. This sample is drawn from a study of blood T cell repertoires in COVID-19. At the level of the study: Researchers got acute and convalescent COVID-19 samples from the United States, Italy and Spain. T cells, B-cell-depleted T cells, or PBMCs provided the cDNA or gDNA that served as material.

Authors' methods: Amplification of reference gene primers was used by the study to estimate nucleated cell counts. Method: immunoSEQ multiplex PCR; TCRdb's copy keeps in-frame clones and lacks some. For V, J and clone size, that table is used; D and trimming come from the DNA. The data contain tens of thousands of clones, 75% to 90% of them singletons. This CDR3 is built from 17 residues. V lost 5 bases and J 6 bases, leaving 26 bases between the germline ends. CDR1 is SNHLY and CDR2 is FYNNEI in the germline V gene. Sequenced sample: peripheral blood. The TCR comes from a woman over 75 with active or convalescent COVID-19. The chain joins TRBV2 to TRBJ2-7; possible D gene TRBD2, 6 bases. The CDR3 loop reads CASSLPPKAVGTAEQYF. The CDR3 region has the DNA TGTGCCAGCAGTCTACCCCCAAAGGCAGTGGGGACTGCCGAGCAGTACTTC.